Included here is one T cell receptor beta chain sequence, with context. Its antigen is currently unknown. This entry is derived from a study of monozygotic twins with inflammatory bowel disease. General study results and limits: Compared with healthy twins, IBD patients shared fewer clonotypes with others, especially with disease activity.

An amount of 3,500 to 4,500 ng of total RNA was used for each TCR library. The cDNA of both the TCRalpha and TCRbeta chains was subjected to two nested PCRs of approximately 16 and 9 cycles. From its re-call of the 5' RACE reads, TCRdb lists each CDR3 protein once, without DNA. In total, the table holds over 150,000 distinct CDR3 sequences. The clonotype comes from a human donor with ulcerative colitis or Crohn's disease, or a healthy co-twin of an affected twin (not recorded which). The specimen was blood.

The CDR3 is CASSSLAGVVYEQYF. The chain carries TRBV9 and TRBJ2-7; absent DNA, TCRdb's TRBD2 call cannot be checked. CDR3 size: 15 residues. Germline V gives CDR1 SGDLS, CDR2 YYNGEE.